A selection of T cell receptor beta chains follows, all from one sample in a study of cytomegalovirus exposure and HLA in healthy donors. Libraries were prepared by immunoSEQ multiplex PCR; TCRdb keeps only in-frame clonotypes and omits some of them. Counted here are more than 150,000 clones, 80% to 85% occurring once; the ten biggest clones make up roughly 6.7%. Sequenced: PBMCs. These receptor sequences come from a man aged 35-49 years in good health and CMV-seropositive. CDR3s include the opening cysteine and the closing phenylalanine or tryptophan. The D gene is left open where the match is weak. Clone size, where shown, is once, few, many, or a class for clones that have expanded.

size	D	V	J	DNA	CDR3
.	TRBD2	TRBV9	TRBJ2-3	TGTGCCAGCAGCGTAGGCCACACTAGCGTTGCGGGAAGCACAGATACGCAGTATTTT	CASSVGHTSVAGSTDTQYF
.	TRBD1	TRBV6-5	TRBJ1-5	TGTGCCAGCAGCCGACAGGGCCCACTGGGTCAGCCCCAGCATTTT	CASSRQGPLGQPQHF
few	.	TRBV19	TRBJ2-7	TGTGCCAGTAGTAACAGATACGAGCAGTACTTC	CASSNRYEQYF
.	.	TRBV19	TRBJ1-5	TGTGCCAGTACCACATATAGCAATCAGCCCCAGCATTTT	CASTTYSNQPQHF
.	.	TRBV2	TRBJ1-1	TGTGCCAGCAGCGACCGGCAGGGTCGTTTGGCTGAAGCTTTCTTT	CASSDRQGRLAEAFF
.	TRBD1	TRBV15	TRBJ2-7	TGTGCCACCAGCAAGGGGGCAATTGCCTACGAGCAGTACTTC	CATSKGAIAYEQYF
once	.	TRBV29-1	TRBJ2-1	TGCAGCGTTGACCAGGGGAATGAGCAGTTCTTC	CSVDQGNEQFF
.	.	TRBV7-2	TRBJ1-2	TGTGCCAGCAGCTTAGGTGGGCCCGCAAGCTACACCTTC	CASSLGGPASYTF
.	TRBD1	TRBV5-8	TRBJ1-2	TGTGCCAGCAGCTTGAGGACAGGGGATAACTATGGCTACACCTTC	CASSLRTGDNYGYTF
.	.	TRBV6-1	TRBJ1-5	TGTGCCAGCAGTTCGGGGGGCAGCAATCAGCCCCAGCATTTT	CASSSGGSNQPQHF
.	TRBD1	TRBV2	TRBJ2-7	TGTGCCAGCAGTCAGCCGGGACAGGTCGACGAGCAGTACTTC	CASSQPGQVDEQYF
.	.	TRBV27	TRBJ2-7	TGTGCCAGCAGTCCGGACAGAACTTTTGGGCAGTACTTC	CASSPDRTFGQYF
.	.	TRBV6-4	TRBJ1-4	TGTGCCAGCAGTGACTCAGGAGGGCTGAGACCTAATGAAAAACTGTTTTTT	CASSDSGGLRPNEKLFF
.	.	TRBV7-3	TRBJ1-1	TGTGCCAGCAGCGCCACAGGGATTACTGAAGCTTTCTTT	CASSATGITEAFF
once	.	TRBV5-4	TRBJ2-7	TGTGCCAGCAGTCTCCAAGGACACTCCTACGAGCAGTACTTC	CASSLQGHSYEQYF
few	TRBD2	TRBV15	TRBJ2-1	TGTGCCACCAGCAGAGATCAGACTAGCGGGGGTCTATCCTACAATGAGCAGTTCTTC	CATSRDQTSGGLSYNEQFF
.	TRBD1	TRBV5-4	TRBJ2-3	TGTGCCAGCAGCTGGGACAGGGCCAGCACAGATACGCAGTATTTT	CASSWDRASTDTQYF
.	.	TRBV9	TRBJ2-7	TGTGCCAGCAGCGTAGAAGTAGGGGGGGACGAGCAGTACTTC	CASSVEVGGDEQYF
.	TRBD1	TRBV30	TRBJ2-2	TGTGCCTGGAGGACAGGGCCCGGGGAGCTGTTTTTT	CAWRTGPGELFF
.	.	TRBV10-1	TRBJ1-4	TGCGCCACCAAAGTCAGGGCAGGGCGAAGAGGAAAAAAACTGTTTTTT	CATKVRAGRRGKKLFF
.	.	TRBV18	TRBJ1-5	TGTGCCAGCTCACCTCGAGGAGGCTCCGATCAGCCCCAGCATTTT	CASSPRGGSDQPQHF
.	TRBD2	TRBV7-8	TRBJ2-5	TGTGCCAGCAGAGCGGGGGAAGAGACCCAGTACTTC	CASRAGEETQYF
.	.	TRBV6-5	TRBJ1-2	TGTGCCAGCAGTTACTTGGGGGGTTGGGGCTACACCTTC	CASSYLGGWGYTF
.	TRBD2	TRBV10-3	TRBJ2-1	TGTGCCATCAGTGAGGCGCCTAGCGGGGCCCAGGGTGAGCAGTTCTTC	CAISEAPSGAQGEQFF
once	.	TRBV5-4	TRBJ1-1	TGTGCCAGCAGACCATCCAGGGACACTGAAGCTTTCTTT	CASRPSRDTEAFF
.	.	TRBV11-2	TRBJ2-3	TGTGCCAGCAGTCCTCTCGGCACAGATACGCAGTATTTT	CASSPLGTDTQYF
once	.	TRBV6-5	TRBJ1-1	TGTGCCAGCAGTTACACTTCACGAGGTGTGAACACTGAAGCTTTCTTT	CASSYTSRGVNTEAFF
.	.	TRBV7-2	TRBJ1-4	TGTGCCAGCAGCTTAGTCAGGGGTGAAAAACTGCTTTTT	CASSLVRGEKLLF
once	.	TRBV18	TRBJ1-1	TGTGCCAGCTCAACCATCAGACTTACGATGAACACTGAAGCTTTCTTT	CASSTIRLTMNTEAFF
.	TRBD2	TRBV19	TRBJ2-3	TGTGCCAGTAGCCTCGGACTAGCGGGGACCCGCACAGATACGCAGTATTTT	CASSLGLAGTRTDTQYF
.	.	TRBV6-1	TRBJ1-4	TGTGCCAGCAGGCCCCCGGGGAATGAAAAACTGTTTTTT	CASRPPGNEKLFF
.	TRBD1	TRBV5-1	TRBJ2-7	TGCGCCAGCAGCTTGGCAGGGGGAAGCTACGAGCAGTACTTC	CASSLAGGSYEQYF
few	TRBD2	TRBV9	TRBJ2-1	TGTGCCAGCAGCCTCAGGACTAGTGGTGAGCAGTTCTTC	CASSLRTSGEQFF
.	.	TRBV10-1	TRBJ2-7	TGCGCCAGCAGTGAGGGAACAGGTTACGAGCAGTACTTC	CASSEGTGYEQYF
once	.	TRBV5-6	TRBJ2-1	TGTGCCAGCAGCTTGGTCATATCCCCAGTCCATGAGCAGTTCTTC	CASSLVISPVHEQFF
few	TRBD2	TRBV27	TRBJ2-1	TGTGCCAGCAGTTTCCGTCAGGGCGCGGGGGGGCTAGAGCAGTTCTTC	CASSFRQGAGGLEQFF
.	TRBD1	TRBV7-7	TRBJ2-2	TGTGCTAGCAGCCCACGACAGGGCACCGGGGAGCTGTTTTTT	CASSPRQGTGELFF
.	.	TRBV12-2	TRBJ1-4	TGTGCAAGTCGCTCCCGAACAGCGGGGACTAATGAAAAACTGTTTTTT	CASRSRTAGTNEKLFF
.	.	TRBV29-1	TRBJ1-1	TGCAGCGTTGGAGAGAGGACACTGAACACTGAAGCTTTCTTT	CSVGERTLNTEAFF
.	.	TRBV30	TRBJ1-4	TGTGCCTGGAGTGTACTTCGGGGGGCTAATGAAAAACTGTTTTTT	CAWSVLRGANEKLFF
.	.	TRBV15	TRBJ1-2	TGTGCCACCAGCAGCTTGGGGGGGCTTCCCAACTATGGCTACACCTTC	CATSSLGGLPNYGYTF
few	.	TRBV27	TRBJ1-2	TGTGCCAGCAGTTTATCGAGTCTTTGGGGGCTGAGCTATGGCTACACCTTC	CASSLSSLWGLSYGYTF
.	TRBD1	TRBV4-3	TRBJ1-3	TGCGCCAGCAGCCAAGCCAGGGGGCGATTTGGAAACACCATATATTTT	CASSQARGRFGNTIYF
.	TRBD1	TRBV6-5	TRBJ1-1	TGTGCCAGCAGTTACTCCCAGGGACAGATTAACACTGAAGCTTTCTTT	CASSYSQGQINTEAFF
.	.	TRBV10-2	TRBJ1-2	TGCGCCAGCGCCGACAGCACCGGCTATGGCTACACCTTC	CASADSTGYGYTF
.	TRBD2	TRBV5-4	TRBJ2-7	TGTGCCAGCAGCTTTGGTGGTCAGGGACTAGCGGGGAAAACCTACGAGCAGTACTTC	CASSFGGQGLAGKTYEQYF
.	.	TRBV27	TRBJ2-5	TGTGCCAGCAGCCTACATGGGGCTAAGGAGCAGTACTTC	CASSLHGAKEQYF
.	TRBD2	TRBV6-5	TRBJ2-3	TGTGCCAGCACCCAAAGACTAGCAAATACGCAGTATTTT	CASTQRLANTQYF